This note documents a single T cell receptor (beta chain) sequence. Germline V gene lookup returns CDR1 ENHRY and CDR2 SYGVKD. Trimming cost V 8 bases and J 0 bases, with 14 bases left between them. The length of the CDR3 is 16 residues. The sample comes from a study of T cell responses to AZD1222 COVID-19 vaccine. Second-dose intervals of approximately 4 or approximately 12 weeks were pooled. The table came from immunoSEQ multiplex PCR; TCRdb's copy has only in-frame clones and leaves some out. The repertoire holds approximately 140,000 clones, with roughly 90% as singletons. The clonotype comes from an adult who received the AZD1222 COVID-19 vaccine. The source material was peripheral blood, sampled 28 days after the second AZD1222 dose. This sequence joins TRBV10-3 and TRBJ2-6, with D unclear. This chain's CDR3 is CAILTGLSSGANVLTF. The CDR3 DNA follows: TGTGCCATCCTGACTGGGTTAAGCTCTGGGGCCAACGTCCTGACTTTC.